Below are 29 T cell receptor beta chains sequenced from a single sample in a study of blood T cell repertoires in COVID-19. Measured with immunoSEQ multiplex PCR; TCRdb has only the in-frame clones, and not every one. Of roughly 250,000 clones in the sample, about 86% were seen once. The sample comprised peripheral blood. Source of these receptors: a person between 65 and 79 years old with COVID-19, enrolled during active disease.

The gene calls are TRBV11-3 and TRBJ2-2; 7 bases map to TRBD1. Trimming cost V 1 base and J 6 bases; bases outside gene matches: 8. The length of the CDR3 is 16 residues. The germline V gene encodes CDR1 SGHNT and CDR2 YENEEA. CDR3 nucleotide sequence: TGTGCCAGCAGCTTAGGACAGGGATCTGCGTCCGGGGAGCTGTTTTTT. Translation: CASSLGQGSASGELFF.

This clone was detected only a few times. The chain couples TRBV28 to TRBJ2-7; D might be TRBD2 (6 bases). Trimming took off 10 bases at V and 9 bases at J, with 13 bases between the two ends. CDR3 length equals 10 residues. Germline values: CDR1 MDHEN, CDR2 SYDVKM. The CDR3 reads CATFQGGQYF. The CDR3 bases are TGTGCCACCTTTCAGGGAGGGCAGTACTTC.

The chain is built from TRBV5-5 and TRBJ2-4; a possible D gene is TRBD2 (6 bases). The germline V gene encodes CDR1 SGHKS and CDR2 YYEKEE (reference sequence). Trimming stripped 2 bases from V and 0 bases from J, with 12 bases between. The CDR3 spans 16 residues. The CDR3 region is CASSFGQGLAKNIQYF. In DNA, the CDR3 is TGTGCCAGCAGCTTCGGGCAGGGACTAGCCAAAAACATTCAGTACTTC.

This chain joins TRBV10-3 and TRBJ2-7; a weak D match, TRBD2 (6 bases). Germline values: CDR1 ENHRY, CDR2 SYGVKD. This CDR3 has 13 residues. V was pared by 8 bases and J by 2 bases, with 13 bases between. This chain's CDR3 is CAIGGAGPYEQYF. CDR3 DNA: TGTGCCATCGGCGGAGCGGGCCCCTACGAGCAGTACTTC.

The V and J genes are TRBV27 and TRBJ1-5, with a possible D match to TRBD1 (5 bases). Looked up from germline, CDR1 is MNHEY and CDR2 is SMNVEV (reference sequence). This CDR3 comprises 14 residues. Trimming left V 0 bases short and J 6 bases short, with 9 bases between. CDR3 coding DNA: TGTGCCAGCAGTTTATCCGGGGGGGGTCAGCCCCAGCATTTT. Its protein is CASSLSGGGQPQHF.

This sequence joins TRBV25-1 and TRBJ2-3; TRBD1 agrees at 10 bases. J was trimmed by 1 base and V by 3 bases; bases with no gene match: 4. The CDR3 loop spans 16 amino acids. Germline CDR1 MGHDK, CDR2 SYGVNS. CDR3 protein: CASSETGGLGTDTQYF. The CDR3 bases are TGTGCCAGCAGTGAGACAGGGGGCTTGGGCACAGATACGCAGTATTTT. Full variable domain (rest looked up from reference TRBV25-1 and TRBJ2-3): EADIYQTPRYLVIGTGKKITLECSQTMGHDKMYWYQQDPGMELHLIHYSYGVNSTEKGDLSSESTVSRIRTEHFPLTLESARPSHTSQYLCASSETGGLGTDTQYFGPGTRLTVL.

This chain connects TRBV2 to TRBJ1-5, with 7 bases fitting TRBD1. With V trimmed by 5 bases and J by 3 bases, 7 bases remained unmatched. The germline V gene has CDR1 SNHLY and CDR2 FYNNEI. The CDR3 has 15 amino acids. The CDR3 spells CASSRTGGDNQPQHF. The CDR3 DNA follows: TGTGCCAGCAGTCGGACAGGCGGGGACAATCAGCCCCAGCATTTT. Combining the CDR3 with reference TRBV2 and TRBJ1-5 gives the whole variable domain EPEVTQTPSHQVTQMGQEVILRCVPISNHLYFYWYRQILGQKVEFLVSFYNNEISEKSEIFDDQFSVERPDGSNFTLKIRSTKLEDSAMYFCASSRTGGDNQPQHFGDGTRLSIL.

The chain has TRBV6-4 and TRBJ2-1; 8 nucleotides line up with TRBD1. The CDR3 is 13 residues long. V was pared by 6 bases and J by 8 bases, with 6 bases of the junction left unmatched. Germline CDR1 and CDR2: MRHNA and SNTAGT. The CDR3 loop reads CASSVDRGDEQFF. Written as DNA, the CDR3 is TGTGCCAGCAGCGTAGACAGGGGCGATGAGCAGTTCTTC.

The rearrangement links TRBV9 to TRBJ1-6, with unresolved D. CDR1 and CDR2 from the germline V gene are SGDLS and YYNGEE. V gave up 4 bases and J gave up 10 bases, with 15 bases separating them. This CDR3 spans 14 amino acids. The CDR3 DNA is TGTGCCAGCAGCCCGCGTGCAGAGGAATCACCCCTCCACTTT. As protein: CASSPRAEESPLHF.

The V call is TRBV19, the J call TRBJ2-7; 10 bases align to TRBD1. Trimming at V came to 3 bases and at J to 4 bases, leaving 6 bases not matched to a gene. Germline CDR1 is LNHDA and CDR2 is SQIVND (reference sequence). The CDR3 consists of 15 residues. This CDR3 reads CASSMQEGQGYEQYF. The CDR3 DNA is TGTGCCAGTAGTATGCAAGAGGGACAGGGGTACGAGCAGTACTTC. Using reference TRBV19 and TRBJ2-7 for the parts outside the CDR3, the full variable domain is DGGITQSPKYLFRKEGQNVTLSCEQNLNHDAMYWYRQDPGQGLRLIYYSQIVNDFQKGDIAEGYSVSREKKESFPLTVTSAQKNPTAFYLCASSMQEGQGYEQYFGPGTRLTVT.

The CDR3 coding sequence is TGTGCCAGCAGTGAACAGGGAATAGAGACCCAGTACTTC. It yields the protein CASSEQGIETQYF. The J gene is TRBJ2-5, the V gene TRBV2; tentatively, D is TRBD1 (5 bases). The CDR3 sequence is 13 residues long. V was trimmed by 2 bases and J by 4 bases, leaving 8 bases between them. The germline gives CDR1 SNHLY, CDR2 FYNNEI.

This clone was seen once. The chain joins TRBV6-4 to TRBJ1-2, with TRBD1 as a possible D gene (5 bases). CDR1 is MRHNA and CDR2 is SNTAGT in the germline V gene. V lost 4 bases and J 7 bases, leaving 13 bases between the germline ends. There are 13 residues in the CDR3. The CDR3 DNA reads as TGTGCCAGCAGTGCGGGGGGTATTGGTGGCTACACCTTC. The encoded protein is CASSAGGIGGYTF.

This chain joins TRBV2 and TRBJ2-7; TRBD1 matches 9 bases. The CDR3 runs to 15 residues. In germline, CDR1 is SNHLY, CDR2 FYNNEI. Losses at the gene ends were 3 bases for V and 6 bases for J; bases not matched to a gene: 9. The chain's CDR3 is CASSDPQGATTEQYF. CDR3 nucleotide sequence: TGTGCCAGCAGTGACCCACAGGGGGCGACCACCGAGCAGTACTTC.

The CDR3 sequence is CAAMSLAAPNEQFF. The CDR3 coding sequence is TGTGCCGCAATGTCGCTAGCGGCCCCCAATGAGCAGTTCTTC. The chain is built from TRBV2 and TRBJ2-1, with TRBD2 identical over 7 bases. J gave up 6 bases and V 11 bases, and 13 bases lay outside the gene matches. CDR1 is SNHLY and CDR2 is FYNNEI in the germline V gene. The CDR3 is made up of 14 amino acids.

The genes are TRBV15 and TRBJ1-2; a weak D match, TRBD1 (5 bases). Germline values: CDR1 LNHNV, CDR2 YYDKDF (reference sequence). This CDR3 is 16 amino acids long. The V end was cut by 0 bases, the J end by 7 bases, with 18 bases between. CDR3 region: CATSRDLGLVEGGYTF. CDR3 DNA sequence: TGTGCCACCAGCAGAGACCTGGGACTCGTAGAGGGTGGCTACACCTTC.

This clone was observed many times. DNA for the CDR3: TGCGCCAGCAGCCATGGGATTCAGGGCCAGTTCGAGCAGTACTTC. Translating gives CASSHGIQGQFEQYF. The V gene is TRBV4-1, the J gene TRBJ2-7; possibly TRBD1 for D (5 bases). Looked up from germline, CDR1 is MGHRA and CDR2 is YSYEKL. Trimming cost V 3 bases and J 6 bases, with 18 bases left between them. The length of the CDR3 is 15 residues.

A remark on this clone: The sample carries other DNA sequences with the same CDR3. This chain connects TRBV7-3 to TRBJ1-4; D ambiguous. The CDR3 is 13 residues long. Trimming pared 5 bases from V and 8 bases from J, leaving 12 bases between. CDR1 SGHTA and CDR2 FQGTGA come from the germline V gene. CDR3 protein: CASSLSGGEKLFF. In DNA form, the CDR3 reads TGTGCCAGCAGCCTATCGGGTGGGGAAAAACTGTTTTTT.

The chain recombines TRBV2 with TRBJ2-3; weak D call: TRBD1 (5 bases). The CDR3 is made up of 15 amino acids. Trimming left V 5 bases short and J 4 bases short, with 16 bases between. The germline V gene encodes CDR1 SNHLY and CDR2 FYNNEI. CDR3 amino acids: CASSNSGKLADTQYF. In DNA form, the CDR3 reads TGTGCCAGCAGTAATTCAGGGAAATTGGCAGATACGCAGTATTTT.

The rearrangement links TRBV5-3 to TRBJ2-3, with 9 bases that match TRBD1. TRBV5-3 is labeled an ORF, and its function is uncertain. Unmatched junction bases numbered 16, after V lost 4 bases and J lost 1 base. The CDR3 spans 19 residues. CDR3 protein: CARSPRQGVKIGGTDTQYF. Here the CDR3 DNA reads TGTGCCAGAAGCCCGAGACAGGGGGTAAAGATCGGCGGCACAGATACGCAGTATTTT.

This rearrangement joins TRBV9 to TRBJ1-2; D gene ambiguous. The CDR3 is 12 amino acids. Germline lookup yields CDR1 SGDLS and CDR2 YYNGEE. Trimming removed 0 bases at V and 4 bases at J, with 4 bases between. CDR3 sequence: CASSVASYGYTF. DNA of the CDR3: TGTGCCAGCAGCGTAGCCAGCTATGGCTACACCTTC.

V is TRBV6-1 and J is TRBJ2-4; D call uncertain. V was cut by 1 base and J by 4 bases, with 8 bases left in between. The CDR3 spans 14 residues. Germline CDR1 reads MNHNS; CDR2 reads SASEGT. In DNA, the CDR3 is TGTGCCAGCAGTGAAGACAGCAAAAAAAACATTCAGTACTTC. It codes for CASSEDSKKNIQYF.

V is TRBV27 and J is TRBJ2-2; a possible D gene is TRBD2 (5 bases). CDR1 and CDR2 from the germline V gene are MNHEY and SMNVEV (reference sequence). Trimming pared 4 bases from V and 7 bases from J, leaving 7 bases between. There are 12 residues in the CDR3. CDR3 region: CASSSGGGELFF. CDR3 bases: TGTGCCAGCAGTTCCGGAGGCGGGGAGCTGTTTTTT.

The rearrangement links TRBV29-1 to TRBJ2-1, with a possible D match to TRBD1 (6 bases). The V gene's germline CDR1 is SQVTM and CDR2 ANQGSEA. CDR3 size: 14 residues. Trimming shortened V by 6 bases and J by 3 bases, and 15 bases separated the two germline ends. The CDR3 loop is CSVKTGSIYNEQFF. In nucleotides, the CDR3 is TGCAGCGTAAAAACAGGGTCCATCTACAATGAGCAGTTCTTC.

This chain joins TRBV19 and TRBJ2-3; D is possibly TRBD1 (5 bases). The length of the CDR3 is 15 residues. Per the germline V gene, CDR1 is LNHDA and CDR2 is SQIVND (reference sequence). V was clipped by 4 bases and J by 0 bases, with 11 bases between them. The CDR3 spells CASSTDSSSTDTQYF. The CDR3 region has the DNA TGTGCCAGTAGTACCGACAGCTCTAGCACAGATACGCAGTATTTT.

The chain employs TRBV2 and TRBJ1-4, with D tentatively TRBD1 (6 bases). The CDR3 consists of 13 residues. V lost 11 bases and J 3 bases, leaving 13 bases between the germline ends. Germline V gene lookup returns CDR1 SNHLY and CDR2 FYNNEI. Here the CDR3 reads CASRRGSNEKLFF. DNA for the CDR3: TGTGCCTCCCGAAGGGGGTCTAATGAAAAACTGTTTTTT.

The table lists this clone with a count of one. This CDR3 reads CAWSARTGHPGTEAFF. CDR3 bases: TGTGCCTGGAGTGCACGGACAGGGCATCCAGGCACTGAAGCTTTCTTT. J is TRBJ1-1 and V is TRBV30, with 8 bases aligning to TRBD1. This CDR3 has 16 residues. V lost 1 base, J lost 4 bases, and 11 bases stayed unmatched. The germline V gene encodes CDR1 GTSNPN and CDR2 SVGIG (reference sequence).

This clone came up a few times. The V gene is TRBV5-1, the J gene TRBJ1-5; D possibly corresponds to TRBD1 (5 bases). The CDR3 sequence is 14 residues long. The V and J ends lost 4 bases and 6 bases respectively, with 14 bases between them. The germline CDR1 and CDR2 sequences are SGHRS and YFSETQ. The chain's CDR3 is CASSRSGGRQPQHF. In nucleotides, the CDR3 is TGCGCCAGCAGCAGGAGCGGGGGACGTCAGCCCCAGCATTTT. Looking up the rest from reference TRBV5-1 and TRBJ1-5 gives the full variable domain: KAGVTQTPRYLIKTRGQQVTLSCSPISGHRSVSWYQQTPGQGLQFLFEYFSETQRNKGNFPGRFSGRQFSNSRSEMNVSTLELGDSALYLCASSRSGGRQPQHFGDGTRLSIL.

For the CDR3, the DNA is TGTGCCAGCAGCTGGGACATTCAAGAGACCCAGTACTTC. Translated: CASSWDIQETQYF. This sequence joins TRBV7-9 and TRBJ2-5, with a tentative D call TRBD1 (6 bases). This CDR3 is built from 13 residues. Per germline, CDR1 SEHNR and CDR2 FQNEAQ (reference sequence). V lost 4 bases and J 2 bases, leaving 8 bases between the germline ends.

The V and J genes are TRBV15 and TRBJ2-7; possible D gene TRBD1, 6 bases. This CDR3 has 14 residues. Germline CDR1 is LNHNV and CDR2 is YYDKDF (reference sequence). The V end was cut by 0 bases, the J end by 6 bases, with 12 bases between. The CDR3 is CATSREPQGGEQYF. The CDR3 DNA sequence: TGTGCCACCAGCAGAGAGCCCCAAGGGGGCGAGCAGTACTTC.